The rows below give T cell receptor beta chains drawn from one sample of a study of molecular identifiers for immune sequencing clone quantification. From the PCR reads, TCRdb called clonotypes with MiXCR, one entry per CDR3 protein. This sample yields nearly 650,000 distinct CDR3 sequences, of which 25% are seen a single time; about 0.73% belongs to the top ten. Input material: naive CD8+ T cells from blood, with Jurkat cell RNA spiked in. Receptors were obtained from a human donor in good health. Some libraries in this study had Jurkat cell RNA spiked in. CDR3s include the opening cysteine and the closing phenylalanine or tryptophan. Fields, in order: J gene, D gene, V gene, clone size, CDR3 DNA, CDR3 protein. A D gene is named only where the DNA matches it firmly. The size field is filled for only some rows; it gives once, few, many or a size class.

TRBJ2-1	TRBD2	TRBV4-1	few	TGCGCCAGCAGGGAACTAGCGGGAGGATGGGATGAGCAGTTCTTC	CASRELAGGWDEQFF
TRBJ1-5	TRBD1	TRBV6-5	many	TGTGCCAGCAGTTACGCAGGGGGTCAGCCCCAGCATTTT	CASSYAGGQPQHF
TRBJ2-7	TRBD1	TRBV10-3	few	TGTGCCATCGGGGACAGAAAGCAGTACTTC	CAIGDRKQYF
TRBJ2-7	TRBD1	TRBV4-1	few	TGCGCCAGCAGCCAAGAGGGGGTGACAGGGAACGAGCAGTACTTC	CASSQEGVTGNEQYF
TRBJ2-7	-	TRBV2	many	TGTGCCAGCAGTGAATTTAAGGGGCCCTACGAGCAGTACTTC	CASSEFKGPYEQYF
TRBJ2-3	TRBD2	TRBV4-3	-	TGCGCCAGCAGCCAAGATGGGCGGGGGGGAATAGCTCCGCAGTATTTT	CASSQDGRGGIAPQYF
TRBJ2-7	-	TRBV5-1	many	TGCGCCAGCAGCTTATCTCGGCCGAGTGAGCAGTACTTC	CASSLSRPSEQYF
TRBJ1-5	-	TRBV19	few	TGTGCCAGTAGATTTGGGGAACAGCCCCAGCATTTT	CASRFGEQPQHF
TRBJ2-5	-	TRBV4-3	many	TGCGCCAGCAGCCAAGATAACGCGTTGGTAGAGACCCAGTACTTC	CASSQDNALVETQYF
TRBJ2-5	TRBD2	TRBV3-1	few	TGTGCCAGCAGCCAGCTAGCGGGACTCCAAGAGACCCAGTACTTC	CASSQLAGLQETQYF
TRBJ2-7	-	TRBV7-9	-	TGTGCCAGCAGCTTAGCCACGGCTAGCGAGTACTACGAGCAGTACTTC	CASSLATASEYYEQYF
TRBJ2-2	TRBD1	TRBV19	-	TGTGCCAGTACCATAGGGGACAGGGGTGTTGGGGAGCTGTTTTTT	CASTIGDRGVGELFF
TRBJ2-4	-	TRBV4-3	few	TGCGCCAGCGGCCAAGAATGGCAGGGCACTAAAAACATTCAGTACTTC	CASGQEWQGTKNIQYF
TRBJ2-2	TRBD1	TRBV9	few	TGTGCCAGCAGCGACAGGGGGGTTGGCACCGGGGAGCTGTTTTTT	CASSDRGVGTGELFF
TRBJ1-6	-	TRBV27	-	TGTGCCAGCAGTTTTGTTAAGGGCTCCTATAATTCACCCCTCCACTTT	CASSFVKGSYNSPLHF
TRBJ2-7	TRBD1	TRBV29-1	-	TGCAGCGTTGGCAGGACAGGGGTTTCCGACGAGCAGTACTTC	CSVGRTGVSDEQYF